One and the same sample provided the 26 T cell receptor beta chains below, sequenced in a study of beta chain features in type 1 diabetes. Isolated RNA was reverse transcribed in full, so expressed TCRB transcripts were sequenced. Only in-frame clones appear in the TCRdb table, and some are missing; sequencing was by immunoSEQ multiplex PCR. The sample carries hundreds of thousands of clones, 10% to 15% recorded once. Sequencing was carried out using naive CD4+ T cells from blood. Receptors originate from a man younger than 30 in good health.

The chain links TRBV2 to TRBJ1-2; TRBD1 matches 8 bases. The CDR3 has 13 residues. CDR1 and CDR2 from the germline V gene are SNHLY and FYNNEI. After removal of 5 bases from V and 7 bases from J, the junction contained 6 bases not matched to a gene. The CDR3 is CASSQLDRGGYTF. CDR3 in DNA: TGTGCCAGCAGTCAACTCGACAGGGGTGGCTACACCTTC.

The sample holds a few counts of this clone. This chain links TRBV9 with TRBJ2-5; 9 bases map to TRBD2. This CDR3 has 16 residues. Trimming at V came to 0 bases and at J to 5 bases, leaving 8 bases not matched to a gene. From germline, CDR1 is SGDLS and CDR2 YYNGEE. CDR3 bases: TGTGCCAGCAGCGTAGTAGGGACTAGCCCCTGGGAGACCCAGTACTTC. Its protein is CASSVVGTSPWETQYF. The full variable domain, in which reference TRBV9 and TRBJ2-5 provide the parts outside the CDR3, is DSGVTQTPKHLITATGQRVTLRCSPRSGDLSVYWYQQSLDQGLQFLIQYYNGEERAKGNILERFSAQQFPDLHSELNLSSLELGDSALYFCASSVVGTSPWETQYFGPGTRLLVL.

This clone has only a few counts. The chain recombines TRBV7-2 with TRBJ2-1; 9 bases are shared with TRBD2. Unmatched junction bases numbered 8, after V lost 8 bases and J lost 9 bases. This CDR3 comprises 13 residues. Germline CDR1 SGHTA, CDR2 FQGNSA. In DNA form, the CDR3 reads TGTGCCAGCTCTTGGCGGGGGGGCGGTGAGCAGTTCTTC. Encoded protein: CASSWRGGGEQFF.

CDR3 residues: CASSMGDRGYEQYF. For the CDR3, the DNA is TGTGCCAGCAGCATGGGGGACAGGGGCTACGAGCAGTACTTC. V gene TRBV5-6 combines with J gene TRBJ2-7, with TRBD1 matching over 10 bases. The germline V gene has CDR1 SGHDT and CDR2 YYEEEE. The CDR3 length is 14 residues. V lost 4 bases to trimming and J lost 3 bases; unmatched junction nucleotides: 4.

This chain uses TRBV7-9 with TRBJ2-7, with no clear D. The CDR3 runs 14 residues. Germline loops: CDR1 SEHNR, CDR2 FQNEAQ (reference sequence). V shed 6 bases and J shed 7 bases, with 19 bases lying between them. The CDR3 DNA reads TGTGCCAGCAGTCGTTTCGCCTCCCCTAATGAGCAGTACTTC. This gives the protein CASSRFASPNEQYF.

This clone has more than one count but fewer than ten. The chain recombines TRBV7-2 with TRBJ2-3; a weak D match, TRBD1 (6 bases). The CDR3 has 15 amino acids. V was trimmed by 4 bases and J by 0 bases, leaving 11 bases between them. Germline V CDR1 and CDR2: SGHTA, FQGNSA. The CDR3 is CASSYGTPSTDTQYF. The CDR3 DNA follows: TGTGCCAGCAGCTACGGGACACCTAGCACAGATACGCAGTATTTT.

The chain is built from TRBV7-9 and TRBJ1-1; possible D gene TRBD1, 6 bases. V lost 1 base and J 3 bases, leaving 12 bases between the germline ends. The CDR3 has 15 residues. CDR1 and CDR2 from the germline V gene are SEHNR and FQNEAQ (reference sequence). Here the CDR3 DNA reads TGTGCCAGCAGCTTAGGTGTTAGGACAGACACTGAAGCTTTCTTT. This codes for CASSLGVRTDTEAFF. Full variable domain (rest looked up from reference TRBV7-9 and TRBJ1-1): DTGVSQNPRHKITKRGQNVTFRCDPISEHNRLYWYRQTLGQGPEFLTYFQNEAQLEKSRLLSDRFSAERPKGSFSTLEIQRTEQGDSAMYLCASSLGVRTDTEAFFGQGTRLTVV.

This clone appeared a few times. This chain connects TRBV7-9 to TRBJ1-4, with TRBD1 as a possible D gene (6 bases). This CDR3 is built from 15 residues. Trimming removed 5 bases at V and 0 bases at J, with 10 bases between. CDR1 SEHNR and CDR2 FQNEAQ come from the germline V gene (reference sequence). The CDR3 DNA sequence: TGTGCCAGCAGCAGGGACACCTCAACTAATGAAAAACTGTTTTTT. Translating gives CASSRDTSTNEKLFF.

This clone came up a few times. The rearrangement joins TRBV7-3 to TRBJ2-7; 7 bases map to TRBD1. V dropped 6 bases and J dropped 3; count of bases not matched to a gene: 14. Germline values: CDR1 SGHTA, CDR2 FQGTGA. CDR3 length: 16 residues. The CDR3: CASRIMAGTVDYEQYF. The CDR3 DNA is TGTGCCAGCAGGATCATGGCCGGGACAGTGGACTACGAGCAGTACTTC.

This clone has more than one count but fewer than ten. The V call is TRBV4-2, the J call TRBJ1-6; 7 bases line up with TRBD1. This CDR3 region has 15 residues. V trimming: 5 bases; J trimming: 5 bases; junction bases outside the gene matches: 6. Germline V gene data show CDR1 as LGHNA and CDR2 as YNFKEQ. The CDR3 reads CASSSRDRNNSPLHF. DNA for the CDR3: TGTGCCAGCAGCAGCCGGGACAGAAATAATTCACCCCTCCACTTT.

This clone has only a few counts. The rearrangement links TRBV9 to TRBJ2-7; 14 nucleotides agree with TRBD2. Germline V lookup: CDR1 SGDLS, CDR2 YYNGEE. Trimming took 0 bases from V and 0 from J; bases not matched to a gene: 5. This CDR3 comprises 18 residues. CDR3 region: CASSVGTSGRSYSYEQYF. The CDR3 nucleotides read TGTGCCAGCAGCGTAGGGACTAGCGGGAGGTCATACTCCTACGAGCAGTACTTC.

The gene calls are TRBV18 and TRBJ2-3, with D tentatively TRBD2 (5 bases). This CDR3 contains 12 residues. Trimming stripped 6 bases from V and 5 bases from J, with 9 bases between. From germline, CDR1 is KGHSH and CDR2 LQKENI. Written as DNA, the CDR3 is TGTGCCAGCTCGTCCGAGGGAGATACGCAGTATTTT. It yields the protein CASSSEGDTQYF.

This clone was counted only a few times. The CDR3 DNA reads as TGTGCCAGCAGCCTCCGGGACAGGGATAGCTCACCCCTCCACTTT. The encoded protein is CASSLRDRDSSPLHF. This chain uses TRBV5-4 with TRBJ1-6; TRBD1 agrees at 9 bases. J gave up 10 bases and V 4 bases, and 9 bases lay outside the gene matches. This CDR3 has 15 residues. The germline gives CDR1 SGHNT, CDR2 YYREEE (reference sequence).

In its sample, this clone was seen a few times. The chain combines TRBV9 with TRBJ2-3; no clear D. The CDR3 totals 16 residues. V lost 0 bases, J lost 0 bases, and 11 bases lay in between. The germline gives CDR1 SGDLS, CDR2 YYNGEE. This CDR3 reads CASSVGPAPSTDTQYF. CDR3 nucleotide sequence: TGTGCCAGCAGCGTAGGGCCCGCACCTAGCACAGATACGCAGTATTTT.

There are a few counts of this clone. CDR3 residues: CASSVGTGSPDTQYF. For the CDR3, the DNA is TGTGCCAGCAGCGTCGGGACAGGGTCCCCAGATACGCAGTATTTT. The chain links TRBV9 to TRBJ2-3, with 9 bases fitting TRBD1. J lost 4 bases, V lost 2 bases, and 5 bases had no gene match. Germline lookup yields CDR1 SGDLS and CDR2 YYNGEE. The CDR3 totals 15 residues.

This clone was seen a few times. The chain combines TRBV15 with TRBJ1-6, with TRBD1 matching 8 bases. The V gene's germline CDR1 is LNHNV and CDR2 YYDKDF (reference sequence). CDR3 length: 12 amino acids. The V gene end was trimmed by 3 bases and the J gene end by 14 bases; junction bases not matched to a gene: 3. CDR3 nucleotide sequence: TGTGCCACCAGCAGTAACAGGGGGGCCCTCCACTTT. Amino acid sequence: CATSSNRGALHF.

The V and J genes are TRBV5-4 and TRBJ1-4; tentative D call: TRBD1 (6 bases). V was trimmed by 5 bases and J by 0 bases, leaving 11 bases between them. In germline, CDR1 is SGHNT, CDR2 YYREEE (reference sequence). The CDR3 length is 15 residues. The CDR3: CASSRDIATNEKLFF. CDR3 DNA sequence: TGTGCCAGCAGTCGGGACATCGCAACTAATGAAAAACTGTTTTTT.

The chain couples TRBV10-3 to TRBJ1-6; 9 bases align to TRBD1. The germline V gene encodes CDR1 ENHRY and CDR2 SYGVKD. The V and J ends lost 5 bases and 7 bases, in that order; junction bases with no gene match: 3. The CDR3 extends over 14 amino acids. Written as DNA, the CDR3 is TGTGCCATCAGTACCGGACAGGGGAATTCACCCCTCCACTTT. Its protein is CAISTGQGNSPLHF.

CDR3 loop: CASSRTAANYGYTF. Written as DNA, the CDR3 is TGTGCCAGCAGTCGGACAGCAGCTAACTATGGCTACACCTTC. The chain employs TRBV6-5 and TRBJ1-2; tentatively, D is TRBD1 (6 bases). The CDR3 contains 14 residues. CDR1 is MNHEY and CDR2 is SVGAGI in the germline V gene. V was cut by 5 bases and J by 0 bases, with 10 bases left in between.

This clone occurred a few times. The rearrangement uses TRBV6-6 and TRBJ2-1; 9 bases fit TRBD2. CDR1 is MNHNY, CDR2 SVGAGI, per germline (reference sequence). The junction had 6 bases not matched to a gene; V was cut back by 8 bases and J by 4 bases. The CDR3 totals 14 residues. CDR3 region: CASLPSGAYNEQFF. CDR3 bases: TGTGCCAGCTTACCTAGCGGGGCGTACAATGAGCAGTTCTTC.

The chain employs TRBV5-6 and TRBJ2-1; D remains unclear. The V end was cut by 4 bases, the J end by 10 bases, with 9 bases between. The germline CDR1 and CDR2 sequences are SGHDT and YYEEEE. The CDR3 consists of 11 residues. This CDR3 is CASSSYSEQFF. CDR3 DNA sequence: TGTGCCAGCAGCAGTTACTCAGAGCAGTTCTTC.

The sample holds a few counts of this clone. The rearrangement joins TRBV7-3 to TRBJ2-3, with D hard to call. The CDR3 extends over 15 amino acids. Trimming cost V 5 bases and J 1 base, with 13 bases left between them. Germline-derived CDR1 and CDR2 are SGHTA and FQGTGA. The CDR3 spells CASSASPAGTDTQYF. The CDR3 coding sequence is TGTGCCAGCAGCGCCTCCCCGGCGGGCACAGATACGCAGTATTTT.

This clone was seen a handful of times. This rearrangement joins TRBV6-5 to TRBJ2-1; TRBD2 agrees at 13 bases. Germline loops: CDR1 MNHEY, CDR2 SVGAGI. This CDR3 contains 15 residues. J was trimmed by 4 bases and V by 7 bases; bases with no gene match: 4. Here the CDR3 reads CASKGLAGVYNEQFF. In nucleotides, the CDR3 is TGTGCCAGCAAAGGACTAGCGGGAGTATACAATGAGCAGTTCTTC.

The chain is built from TRBV30 and TRBJ2-1, with TRBD2 identical over 15 bases. The CDR3 runs 15 residues. CDR1 and CDR2 from the germline V gene are GTSNPN and SVGIG (reference sequence). V gave up 3 bases and J gave up 9 bases; unmatched junction bases: 6. Here the CDR3 DNA reads TGTGCCTGGAGCGCGGGACTAGCGGGGGGATCTGAGCAGTTCTTC. It translates to CAWSAGLAGGSEQFF.

This clone was found a few times. The rearrangement joins TRBV7-2 to TRBJ1-1, with D unclear. This CDR3 has 15 residues. Germline V gene sequence: CDR1 SGHTA, CDR2 FQGNSA. Deletions cut 5 bases from V and 1 base from J, with 14 bases between. CDR3 sequence: CASSKAETWNTEAFF. For the CDR3, the DNA is TGTGCCAGCAGCAAGGCAGAGACTTGGAACACTGAAGCTTTCTTT.

The CDR3 is CSAQAGPYYEQYF. The CDR3 nucleotides read TGCAGCGCCCAGGCGGGACCCTATTACGAGCAGTACTTC. This chain joins TRBV29-1 and TRBJ2-7; a possible D gene is TRBD2 (6 bases). The CDR3 has 13 amino acids. Trimming removed 7 bases from V and 4 bases from J, with 17 bases in between. Germline V gene sequence: CDR1 SQVTM, CDR2 ANQGSEA.